These 14 T cell receptor beta chains share one sample of origin, sequenced in a study of blood T cell repertoires in COVID-19. The data were produced by immunoSEQ multiplex PCR, yet TCRdb's version contains in-frame clones alone and is incomplete. The sample lists some 290,000 clones; approximately 90% were seen once. The sequencing sample was made of peripheral blood. These receptors were collected from a woman between 50 and 59 years old who had recovered from COVID-19.

The chain recombines TRBV5-6 with TRBJ2-5, with 16 positions matching TRBD2. The junction had 3 bases not matched to a gene; V was cut back by 4 bases and J by 0 bases. CDR1 and CDR2 (germline): SGHDT, YYEEEE. CDR3 length equals 17 residues. CDR3 sequence: CASSAGLAGGHQETQYF. CDR3 sequence (DNA): TGTGCCAGCAGCGCGGGACTAGCGGGAGGGCACCAAGAGACCCAGTACTTC.

The gene calls are TRBV4-1 and TRBJ2-7; D is possibly TRBD2 (6 bases). This CDR3 spans 13 amino acids. The V gene's germline CDR1 is MGHRA and CDR2 YSYEKL. V lost 6 bases to trimming and J lost 5 bases, with 14 bases between them. CDR3 bases: TGCGCCAGCAGTCAATATAGGGAGGACGAGCAGTACTTC. Translated, it gives CASSQYREDEQYF.

The chain combines TRBV9 with TRBJ2-7; TRBD1 aligns across 9 bases. The V gene's germline CDR1 is SGDLS and CDR2 YYNGEE. J lost 7 bases, V lost 0 bases, and 11 bases had no gene match. This CDR3 has 16 residues. DNA for the CDR3: TGTGCCAGCAGCGTAGCGGGGTGGACAGGGGTGGAGGAGCAGTACTTC. It yields the protein CASSVAGWTGVEEQYF.

This chain links TRBV19 with TRBJ1-5; D gene uncertain. V gave up 3 bases and J gave up 1 base, with 10 bases separating them. Germline values: CDR1 LNHDA, CDR2 SQIVND (reference sequence). This CDR3 has 15 residues. CDR3 loop: CASSMAGKSNQPQHF. In nucleotides, the CDR3 is TGTGCCAGTAGTATGGCCGGGAAGAGCAATCAGCCCCAGCATTTT.

This chain links TRBV4-3 with TRBJ2-3; 9 nucleotides align to TRBD1. The CDR3 covers 14 residues. The junction had 8 bases not matched to a gene; V was cut back by 4 bases and J by 9 bases. CDR1 LGHNA and CDR2 YSLEER come from the germline V gene. DNA of the CDR3: TGCGCCAGCAGCCGTAGAAGACAGGGGGACACGCAGTATTTT. Protein sequence: CASSRRRQGDTQYF.

The chain couples TRBV7-2 to TRBJ1-5; TRBD1 aligns across 7 bases. The CDR3 spans 14 residues. From germline, CDR1 is SGHTA and CDR2 FQGNSA. Germline trimming cut 4 bases from V and 5 bases from J; bases unmatched to any gene: 5. Here the CDR3 DNA reads TGTGCCAGCAGCTCAAGACAGGGTCATCAGCCCCAGCATTTT. Its protein is CASSSRQGHQPQHF.

This sequence joins TRBV7-8 and TRBJ1-1; 9 nucleotides agree with TRBD1. The V and J ends lost 3 bases and 6 bases, in that order; junction bases with no gene match: 8. The CDR3 length is 15 residues. The germline V gene has CDR1 SGHVS and CDR2 FQNEAQ. The CDR3 region is CASSFSSRTGAEAFF. In DNA form, the CDR3 reads TGTGCCAGCAGCTTCTCTTCCCGGACAGGGGCTGAAGCTTTCTTT.

The chain combines TRBV6-4 with TRBJ2-7; 8 bases agree with TRBD1. The CDR3 runs to 15 residues. The V gene end was trimmed by 6 bases and the J gene end by 6 bases; junction bases not matched to a gene: 13. Looked up from germline, CDR1 is MRHNA and CDR2 is SNTAGT. The CDR3 sequence: CASSEDRVPLLEQYF. Here the CDR3 DNA reads TGTGCCAGCAGCGAGGACAGGGTGCCCCTACTCGAGCAGTACTTC.

The chain uses TRBV2 and TRBJ2-5; TRBD2 aligns across 12 bases. The length of the CDR3 is 16 residues. V was pared by 6 bases and J by 1 base, with 6 bases of the junction left unmatched. The germline V gene encodes CDR1 SNHLY and CDR2 FYNNEI. CDR3 in amino acids: CASRILAGGSQETQYF. The CDR3 DNA reads TGTGCCAGCAGGATACTAGCGGGAGGCTCCCAAGAGACCCAGTACTTC. The full variable domain, completed using reference TRBV2 and TRBJ2-5, is EPEVTQTPSHQVTQMGQEVILRCVPISNHLYFYWYRQILGQKVEFLVSFYNNEISEKSEIFDDQFSVERPDGSNFTLKIRSTKLEDSAMYFCASRILAGGSQETQYFGPGTRLLVL.

V is TRBV29-1 and J is TRBJ1-2; D is unclear. Looked up from germline, CDR1 is SQVTM and CDR2 is ANQGSEA. This CDR3 is 14 amino acids long. V was cut by 3 bases and J by 5 bases, with 16 bases left in between. The CDR3 nucleotides read TGCAGCGTTGATGATACCGGGGTTGGATATGGCTACACCTTC. Protein: CSVDDTGVGYGYTF.

The chain links TRBV9 to TRBJ1-6; TRBD1 is a possible D gene (5 bases). Trimming cost V 3 bases and J 5 bases, with 12 bases left between them. CDR3 length: 15 amino acids. Germline V lookup: CDR1 SGDLS, CDR2 YYNGEE. This chain's CDR3 is CASSAGGGDNSPLHF. For the CDR3, the DNA is TGTGCCAGCAGCGCGGGGGGGGGAGATAATTCACCCCTCCACTTT. Full variable domain (missing parts from reference TRBV9 and TRBJ1-6): DSGVTQTPKHLITATGQRVTLRCSPRSGDLSVYWYQQSLDQGLQFLIQYYNGEERAKGNILERFSAQQFPDLHSELNLSSLELGDSALYFCASSAGGGDNSPLHFGNGTRLTVT.

The genes are TRBV6-6 and TRBJ1-6; possible D gene TRBD1, 6 bases. V was cut by 6 bases and J by 10 bases, with 19 bases left in between. The CDR3 has 15 residues. CDR1 and CDR2 from the germline V gene are MNHNY and SVGAGI (reference sequence). Written as DNA, the CDR3 is TGTGCCAGCAGCGGACAGCTGGCTACTTCCTCACCCCTCCACTTT. It translates to CASSGQLATSSPLHF.

The J gene is TRBJ1-4, the V gene TRBV27; TRBD1 is a possible D gene (5 bases). V shed 3 bases and J shed 5 bases, with 13 bases lying between them. Germline V lookup: CDR1 MNHEY, CDR2 SMNVEV (reference sequence). The length of the CDR3 is 15 residues. CDR3 in DNA: TGTGCCAGCAGTTTCCCGAGGAGGGGAAATGAAAAACTGTTTTTT. Residues: CASSFPRRGNEKLFF.

This chain links TRBV10-3 with TRBJ2-7; maybe TRBD1 (5 bases). V was trimmed by 6 bases and J by 3 bases, leaving 9 bases between them. Germline CDR1 reads ENHRY; CDR2 reads SYGVKD. This CDR3 has 12 residues. For the CDR3, the DNA is TGTGCCATCAGAAGTGACAGCTACGAGCAGTACTTC. Translated, it gives CAIRSDSYEQYF.